This is a list of T cell receptor beta chains from one sample in a study of CD8 T cells in ankylosing spondylitis. In TCRdb, the 5' RACE reads were re-called with MiXCR into one record per CDR3 protein. Counted here are more than 500,000 distinct CDR3 sequences, about 5.7% occurring once; the ten biggest clones make up around 3.5%. Sample: blood, either unsorted or a sorted T cell fraction (not recorded which). These TCRs come from a male donor with ankylosing spondylitis. The CDR3 runs from the conserved cysteine through the conserved F or W. Each record gives: V gene, D gene, J gene, clone size, CDR3 DNA, CDR3 protein. D genes are given only for firm matches. Only part of the rows carry a size: once, few, many, or a class if the clone is expanded.

>TRBV12-3/TRBV12-4|.|TRBJ1-1|many
TGTGCCAGCAGTCTACTCCGTAGTAGGGACACTGAAGCTTTCTTT
CASSLLRSRDTEAFF
>TRBV20-1|.|TRBJ1-1|few
TGCAGTGCTTATGTCTGGGACGTCATCGAAGCTTTCTTT
CSAYVWDVIEAFF
>TRBV28|.|TRBJ2-4|many
TGTGCCAGCAGTTTGATAGGGGTAAAGGGAAACATTCAGTACTTC
CASSLIGVKGNIQYF
>TRBV9|TRBD2|TRBJ2-1|.
TGTGCCAGCAGCCCGAGTAGCGGGGGATCCTACAATGAGCAGTTCTTC
CASSPSSGGSYNEQFF
>TRBV20-1|TRBD1|TRBJ2-7|many
TGCAGTGCTGACCCGGGACAGGGGTCCTACGAGCAGTACTTC
CSADPGQGSYEQYF
>TRBV4-3|.|TRBJ2-4|many
TGCGCCAGCAGCCAAGAACCCTTCCAGGGAACCGACAAAAACATTCAGTACTTC
CASSQEPFQGTDKNIQYF
>TRBV4-3|.|TRBJ2-1|many
TGCGCCAGCAGCCAAGTCAGGGCGAGTGGGAATGAGCAGTTCTTC
CASSQVRASGNEQFF
>TRBV3-1|.|TRBJ1-5|.
TGTGCCAGCAGCAAAAGTCAGGATAGCAATCAGCCCCAGCATTTT
CASSKSQDSNQPQHF
>TRBV5-1|.|TRBJ2-1|many
TGCGCCAGCAGCCACAGACAGTTGGAGGGTGAGCAGTTCTTC
CASSHRQLEGEQFF
>TRBV15|.|TRBJ1-4|many
TGTGCCACCAGCAGAGATCCTGGCAGGGCGGGAAAACTGTTTTTT
CATSRDPGRAGKLFF
>TRBV4-2|.|TRBJ2-1|many
TGTGCCAGCAGCCAAGAGGGAGGGGGGAGCTCCTACAATGAGCAGTTCTTC
CASSQEGGGSSYNEQFF
>TRBV7-2|.|TRBJ1-5|many
TGTGCCAGCAGCTTAGGACGGGCAAATCAGCCCCAGCATTTT
CASSLGRANQPQHF
>TRBV10-3|TRBD1|TRBJ2-1|many
TGTGCCATCAGTGAAGGGACAGGGACCTCCTACAATGAGCAGTTCTTC
CAISEGTGTSYNEQFF
>TRBV19|.|TRBJ1-5|.
TGTGCCAGTAGTCCCTCGAGCAGTAGCAATCAGCCCCAGCATTTT
CASSPSSSSNQPQHF
>TRBV7-9|.|TRBJ1-1|many
TGTGCCAGCAGCTTAGCGCCAGGGAGGGCTGAAGCTTTCTTT
CASSLAPGRAEAFF
>TRBV20-1|.|TRBJ2-6|few
TGCAGTGCTAGCCCAGGACAGTCTCTGGCCAACGTCCTGACTTTC
CSASPGQSLANVLTF
>TRBV6-6|.|TRBJ1-1|many
TGTGCCAGCAAAGAAAGGGGCACTGAAGCTTTCTTT
CASKERGTEAFF
>TRBV7-9|.|TRBJ2-5|many
TGTGCCAGCAGCCGGGGACTCCCCCAAGAGACCCAGTACTTC
CASSRGLPQETQYF
>TRBV7-2|.|TRBJ1-3|few
TGTGCCAGCAGCTATCGGGACATATCTGGAAACACCATATATTTT
CASSYRDISGNTIYF
>TRBV11-2|TRBD1|TRBJ1-1|many
TGTGCCAGCAGCTTAAAATTTATTGGGACAGAGGCGAACACTGAAGCTTTCTTT
CASSLKFIGTEANTEAFF
>TRBV18|.|TRBJ2-3|many
TGTGCCAGCTCACGGACTGCGTACACAGATACGCAGTATTTT
CASSRTAYTDTQYF
>TRBV6-5|.|TRBJ2-7|many
TGTGCCAGCAGTTACTCGGACACCCTTTCCTACGAGCAGTACTTC
CASSYSDTLSYEQYF
>TRBV7-2|.|TRBJ1-4|many
TGTGCCAGCAGCCCCTCGAGGGCTTCTAATGAAAAACTGTTTTTT
CASSPSRASNEKLFF
>TRBV13|TRBD1|TRBJ1-1|many
TGTGCCAGCAGCTTTCAGGGGGTCATGAACACTGAAGCTTTCTTT
CASSFQGVMNTEAFF
>TRBV29-1|.|TRBJ1-4|many
TGCAGCGTTAGGGGTCCGGATGAAAAACTGTTTTTT
CSVRGPDEKLFF
>TRBV5-1|.|TRBJ1-1|many
TGCGCCAGCAGCGAGGGTACGATGAACACTGAAGCTTTCTTT
CASSEGTMNTEAFF